A selection of T cell receptor beta chains follows, all from one sample in a study of cytomegalovirus exposure and HLA in healthy donors. Method: immunoSEQ multiplex PCR; TCRdb's copy keeps in-frame clones and lacks some. The table records about 93,000 clones, approximately 80% of them present only once. Sequencing was performed on PBMCs. The receptors originated from a woman aged 40 to 50 in good health and CMV-seronegative. CDR3s leave out the opening cysteine and the closing phenylalanine or tryptophan.

J gene | V gene | CDR3 length | CDR3 protein
TRBJ1-1 | TRBV19 | 14 | ASIPRGQVMNTEAF
TRBJ1-2 | TRBV6-5 | 12 | ASTTRGGDYGYT
TRBJ1-5 | TRBV29-1 | 11 | SVGDSPNQPQH
TRBJ1-6 | TRBV30 | 11 | AWSGDSASALH
TRBJ2-7 | TRBV5-6 | 13 | ASSLGLVSSYEQY
TRBJ2-1 | TRBV5-5 | 14 | ASSGEGRGSYNEQF
TRBJ2-4 | TRBV11-2 | 9 | ASSSRDIQY
TRBJ1-5 | TRBV30 | 14 | AWSRREGVGIQPQH
TRBJ2-7 | TRBV5-6 | 11 | ASSFGTSDEQY
TRBJ2-5 | TRBV5-1 | 13 | ASSLRQGAGETQY
TRBJ1-5 | TRBV19 | 13 | ASRTGRSSNQPQH